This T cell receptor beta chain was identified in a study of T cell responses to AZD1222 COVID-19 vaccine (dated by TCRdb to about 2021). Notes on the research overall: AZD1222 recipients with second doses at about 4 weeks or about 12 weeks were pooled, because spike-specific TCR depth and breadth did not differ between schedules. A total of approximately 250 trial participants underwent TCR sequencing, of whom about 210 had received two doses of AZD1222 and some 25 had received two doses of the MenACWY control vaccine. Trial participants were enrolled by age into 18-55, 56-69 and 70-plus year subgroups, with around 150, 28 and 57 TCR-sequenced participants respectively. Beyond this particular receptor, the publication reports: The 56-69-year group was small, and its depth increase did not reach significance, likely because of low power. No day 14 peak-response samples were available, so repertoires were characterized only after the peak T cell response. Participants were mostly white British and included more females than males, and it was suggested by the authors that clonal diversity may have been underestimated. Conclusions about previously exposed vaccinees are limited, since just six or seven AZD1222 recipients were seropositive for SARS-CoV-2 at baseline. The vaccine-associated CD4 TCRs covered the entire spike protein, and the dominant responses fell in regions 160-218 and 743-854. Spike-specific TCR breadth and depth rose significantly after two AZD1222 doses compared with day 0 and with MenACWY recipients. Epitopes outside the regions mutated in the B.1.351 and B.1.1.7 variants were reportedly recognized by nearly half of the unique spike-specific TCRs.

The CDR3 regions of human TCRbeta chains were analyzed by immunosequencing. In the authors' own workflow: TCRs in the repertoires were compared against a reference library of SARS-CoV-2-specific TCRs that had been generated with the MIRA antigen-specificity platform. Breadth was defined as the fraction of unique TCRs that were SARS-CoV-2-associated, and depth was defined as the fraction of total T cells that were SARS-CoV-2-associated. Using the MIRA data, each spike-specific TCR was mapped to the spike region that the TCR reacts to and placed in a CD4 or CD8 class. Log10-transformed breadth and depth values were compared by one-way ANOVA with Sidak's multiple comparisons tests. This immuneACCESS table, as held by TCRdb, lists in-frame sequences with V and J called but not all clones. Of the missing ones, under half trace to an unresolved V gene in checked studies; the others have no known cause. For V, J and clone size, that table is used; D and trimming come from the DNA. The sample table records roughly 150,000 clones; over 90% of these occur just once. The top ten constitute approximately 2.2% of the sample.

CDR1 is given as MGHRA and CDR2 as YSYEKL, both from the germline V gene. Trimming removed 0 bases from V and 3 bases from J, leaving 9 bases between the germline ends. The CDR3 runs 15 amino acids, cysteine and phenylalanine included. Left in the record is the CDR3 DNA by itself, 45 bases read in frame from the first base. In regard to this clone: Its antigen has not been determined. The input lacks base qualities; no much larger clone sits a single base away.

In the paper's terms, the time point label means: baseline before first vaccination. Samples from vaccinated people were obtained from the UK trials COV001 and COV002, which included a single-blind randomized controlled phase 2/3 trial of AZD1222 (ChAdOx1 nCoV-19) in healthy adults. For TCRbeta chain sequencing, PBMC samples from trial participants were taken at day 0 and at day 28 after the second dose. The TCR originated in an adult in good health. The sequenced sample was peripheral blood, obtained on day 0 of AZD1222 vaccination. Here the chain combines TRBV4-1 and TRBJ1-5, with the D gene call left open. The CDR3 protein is CASSQDRGLNQPQHF. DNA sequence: TGCGCCAGCAGCCAAGATCGCGGGCTCAATCAGCCCCAGCATTTT.